These 15 T cell receptor beta chains were sequenced from one sample in a study of cytomegalovirus exposure and HLA in healthy donors. The method was immunoSEQ multiplex PCR; TCRdb's version includes in-frame clones alone and lacks a portion of them. Counted here are some 130,000 clones, 70% to 90% occurring once; the ten biggest clones make up roughly 3%. The sample was PBMCs. All receptors come from a man aged 18 to 29 in good health and CMV-seronegative.

This chain connects TRBV19 to TRBJ2-1; D gene unclear. V was cut by 1 base and J by 1 base, with 8 bases left in between. Germline V CDR1 and CDR2: LNHDA, SQIVND (reference sequence). The CDR3 totals 15 residues. This CDR3 is CASSIGPQSYNEQFF. The CDR3 coding sequence is TGTGCCAGTAGTATAGGGCCCCAGTCCTACAATGAGCAGTTCTTC.

The chain uses TRBV30 and TRBJ2-1; 8 bases agree with TRBD2. The CDR3 is 14 amino acids. Germline CDR1 and CDR2: GTSNPN and SVGIG (reference sequence). V dropped 8 bases and J dropped 0; count of bases not matched to a gene: 6. CDR3 DNA sequence: TGTGCCGTGACGGGGGGGTCCTCCTACAATGAGCAGTTCTTC. Its protein product is CAVTGGSSYNEQFF.

The gene calls are TRBV7-2 and TRBJ2-1, with D hard to call. The germline gives CDR1 SGHTA, CDR2 FQGNSA. The ends were cut back, 5 bases at V and 0 bases at J, with 8 bases in the middle. The CDR3 has 14 residues. This CDR3 is CASSLMSSYNEQFF. In DNA, the CDR3 is TGTGCCAGCAGCCTCATGAGCTCCTACAATGAGCAGTTCTTC. Complete variable domain (other parts from reference TRBV7-2 and TRBJ2-1): GAGVSQSPSNKVTEKGKDVELRCDPISGHTALYWYRQSLGQGLEFLIYFQGNSAPDKSGLPSDRFSAERTGGSVSTLTIQRTQQEDSAVYLCASSLMSSYNEQFFGPGTRLTVL.

This clone was detected once. The J gene is TRBJ2-5, the V gene TRBV6-1; a possible D gene is TRBD1 (6 bases). The CDR3 extends over 13 amino acids. Germline loops: CDR1 MNHNS, CDR2 SASEGT. V was clipped by 10 bases and J by 3 bases, with 15 bases between them. Written as DNA, the CDR3 is TGTGCCACCGTCGGACAGAAGAAAGAGACCCAGTACTTC. Its translation is CATVGQKKETQYF.

The rearrangement uses TRBV11-2 and TRBJ2-1; TRBD1 is a possible D gene (6 bases). Trimming shortened V by 5 bases and J by 0 bases, and 11 bases separated the two germline ends. The CDR3 is 15 residues long. CDR1 is SGHAT, CDR2 FQNNGV, per germline. The CDR3 loop reads CASSARQASYNEQFF. The CDR3, as DNA: TGTGCCAGCAGCGCCCGACAGGCCTCCTACAATGAGCAGTTCTTC.

This chain links TRBV6-1 with TRBJ2-4; 8 positions agree with TRBD2. V lost 2 bases to trimming and J lost 0 bases; unmatched junction nucleotides: 3. This CDR3 comprises 16 residues. Per the germline V gene, CDR1 is MNHNS and CDR2 is SASEGT. CDR3 nucleotides: TGTGCCAGCAGTGAATTCCTAGCGGGAGCCAAAAACATTCAGTACTTC. Amino acids: CASSEFLAGAKNIQYF.

This clone was picked up one time. The CDR3 reads CASSETVRPGANVLTF. The CDR3 bases are TGTGCCAGCAGTGAAACAGTGCGTCCTGGGGCCAACGTCCTGACTTTC. The rearrangement links TRBV2 to TRBJ2-6; D not certain. Germline V gene lookup returns CDR1 SNHLY and CDR2 FYNNEI. The V and J ends lost 2 bases and 2 bases respectively, with 10 bases between them. This CDR3 has 16 amino acids.

The rearrangement links TRBV7-2 to TRBJ2-1, with TRBD2 as a possible D gene (6 bases). This CDR3 spans 14 amino acids. V was trimmed by 4 bases and J by 10 bases, leaving 17 bases between them. The germline CDR1 and CDR2 sequences are SGHTA and FQGNSA. CDR3 DNA: TGTGCCAGCAGCTATTCCGGGGGACGGTACGAGCAGTTCTTC. Amino acid sequence: CASSYSGGRYEQFF.

The chain employs TRBV11-2 and TRBJ1-4, with D hard to call. V dropped 3 bases and J dropped 4 bases, with 6 bases sitting between them. The germline V gene has CDR1 SGHAT and CDR2 FQNNGV. The CDR3 is 13 residues long. The CDR3 region is CASSFRSNEKLFF. The CDR3 region has the DNA TGTGCCAGCAGCTTCAGAAGTAATGAAAAACTGTTTTTT.

The chain joins TRBV7-9 to TRBJ1-4; no firm D call. Germline CDR1 is SEHNR and CDR2 is FQNEAQ (reference sequence). CDR3 size: 15 residues. V lost 5 bases and J 2 bases, leaving 12 bases between the germline ends. The CDR3 DNA sequence: TGTGCCAGCAGCCCAGTGGAGGCGACTAATGAAAAACTGTTTTTT. Its protein product is CASSPVEATNEKLFF.

This clone occurred once. The gene calls are TRBV7-9 and TRBJ2-1, with D unclear. The CDR3 length is 13 residues. Germline-derived CDR1 and CDR2 are SEHNR and FQNEAQ (reference sequence). Trimming pared 4 bases from V and 4 bases from J, leaving 8 bases between. The CDR3 region has the DNA TGTGCCAGCAGCTCGCTCAGTTACAATGAGCAGTTCTTC. This sequence encodes CASSSLSYNEQFF.

This clone has just a few counts. V gene TRBV6-6 combines with J gene TRBJ1-5; no definite D call. Germline V gene sequence: CDR1 MNHNY, CDR2 SVGAGI (reference sequence). The V end lost 7 bases, the J end lost 0 bases, and 10 bases lay between the germline ends. CDR3 size: 14 residues. CDR3 amino acids: CASNWAASNQPQHF. The CDR3 bases are TGTGCCAGCAACTGGGCAGCTAGCAATCAGCCCCAGCATTTT.

The table lists this clone with a count of one. The chain links TRBV19 to TRBJ1-5; no clear D. The CDR3 consists of 14 residues. The ends were cut back, 4 bases at V and 3 bases at J, with 10 bases in the middle. Germline assignment: CDR1 LNHDA and CDR2 SQIVND (reference sequence). CDR3 amino acids: CASSNGRSNQPQHF. CDR3 sequence (DNA): TGTGCCAGTAGTAATGGCAGGTCCAATCAGCCCCAGCATTTT.

The chain joins TRBV7-2 to TRBJ2-2; D is ambiguous. Germline assignment: CDR1 SGHTA and CDR2 FQGNSA. This CDR3 is built from 15 residues. V lost 1 base to trimming and J lost 7 bases, with 13 bases between them. The CDR3 bases are TGTGCCAGCAGCTTAGTGTGGTTGAGTGGCGGGGAGCTGTTTTTT. This translates into CASSLVWLSGGELFF.

This chain's CDR3 is CASSRGVTSEGETQYF. CDR3 DNA sequence: TGTGCCAGCAGCCGAGGGGTGACTAGTGAGGGGGAGACCCAGTACTTC. This chain connects TRBV5-8 to TRBJ2-5, with D possibly TRBD2 on 6 matching bases. Germline values: CDR1 SGHTS, CDR2 YDEGEE. This CDR3 is 16 amino acids long. The V end lost 4 bases, the J end lost 5 bases, and 21 bases lay between the germline ends.